Included here is one T cell receptor beta chain sequence, with context. The source of the sample is a study of blood T cell repertoires in COVID-19. Study-level information: COVID-19 samples from acute and convalescent phases originated in the United States, Italy and Spain. PBMCs, B-cell-depleted T cells, or T cells provided the cDNA or gDNA that made up the material.

As originally analysed: For nucleated cells, counts were estimated from reference gene primer amplification. Sequencing was performed with immunoSEQ multiplex PCR; in TCRdb, only in-frame clones are kept and a portion is missing. V, J and clone size reflect that table, while D and trimming were determined from the DNA. The sample includes roughly 50,000 clones, over 70% of them seen just once. The J segment lost 2 bases and the V segment lost 6 bases, leaving 3 bases of the junction unmatched. Per germline, CDR1 MNHEY and CDR2 SVGAGI. This CDR3 is built from 14 residues. The genes are TRBV6-5 and TRBJ1-5, with 8 bases aligning to TRBD1. The receptor comes from a man between 65 and 85 years old with acute or convalescent COVID-19. The sample was peripheral blood. This CDR3 is CASRSTGGNQPQHF. CDR3 coding DNA: TGTGCCAGCAGATCGACAGGGGGCAATCAGCCCCAGCATTTT.